This TCR beta chain came from a study of blood T cell repertoires in COVID-19. Study background: Acute and convalescent COVID-19 samples came from the United States, Italy and Spain. T cells, B-cell-depleted T cells, or PBMCs supplied cDNA or gDNA.

The trim removed 8 bases at V and 6 bases at J, leaving 16 bases unmatched. The CDR3 consists of 16 residues. CDR1 and CDR2 from the germline V gene are MDHEN and SYDVKM. Assay: immunoSEQ multiplex PCR; the TCRdb copy retains only in-frame clones and omits some. This sample carries more than 300,000 clones, 85% to 95% of them seen once, and the ten largest clones take 3% to 5%. The chain recombines TRBV28 with TRBJ1-2; 9 nucleotides agree with TRBD1. The clonotype comes from a woman in her thirties who had been exposed to COVID-19. The specimen was PBMCs or T cells enriched from blood (not recorded which). In DNA form, the CDR3 reads TGTGCCAGCGTATCTTATCCGGGACAGGGAGGACATGGCTACACCTTC. Residues: CASVSYPGQGGHGYTF.